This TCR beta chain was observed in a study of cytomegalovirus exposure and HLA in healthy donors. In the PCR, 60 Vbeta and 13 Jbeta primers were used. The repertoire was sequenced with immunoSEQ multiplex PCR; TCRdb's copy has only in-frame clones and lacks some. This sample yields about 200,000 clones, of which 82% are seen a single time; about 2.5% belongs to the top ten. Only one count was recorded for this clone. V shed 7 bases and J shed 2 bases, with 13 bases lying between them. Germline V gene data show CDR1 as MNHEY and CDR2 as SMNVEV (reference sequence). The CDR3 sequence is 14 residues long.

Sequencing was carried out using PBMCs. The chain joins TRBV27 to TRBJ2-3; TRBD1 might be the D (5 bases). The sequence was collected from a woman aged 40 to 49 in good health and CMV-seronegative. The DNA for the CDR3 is TGTGCCAGCAACAACAGGCTCCTCACAGATACGCAGTATTTT. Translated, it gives CASNNRLLTDTQYF.